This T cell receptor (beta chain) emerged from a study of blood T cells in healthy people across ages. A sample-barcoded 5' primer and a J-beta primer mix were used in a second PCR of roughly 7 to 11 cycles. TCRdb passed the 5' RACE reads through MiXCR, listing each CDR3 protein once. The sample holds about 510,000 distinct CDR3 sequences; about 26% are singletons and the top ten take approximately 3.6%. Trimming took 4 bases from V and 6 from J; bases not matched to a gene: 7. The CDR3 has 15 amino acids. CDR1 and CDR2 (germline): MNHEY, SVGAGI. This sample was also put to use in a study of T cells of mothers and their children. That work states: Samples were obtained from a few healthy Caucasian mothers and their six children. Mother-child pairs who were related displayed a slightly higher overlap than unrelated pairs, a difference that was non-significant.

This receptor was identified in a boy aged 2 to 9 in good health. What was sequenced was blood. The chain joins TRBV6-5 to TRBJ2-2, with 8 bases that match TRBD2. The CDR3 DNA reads TGTGCCAGCAGTTTCACGGGGGGGCCTGCCGGGGAGCTGTTTTTT. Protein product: CASSFTGGPAGELFF.